This record concerns one TCR beta chain sequence. This entry comes from a study of control samples from healthy donors and cancer patients. Using immunoSEQ multiplex PCR, the repertoire was profiled, and TCRdb retains in-frame clones only, with some absent. The table lists 390,000 or so clones, 80% to 95% of them singletons. The CDR3 extends over 15 amino acids. Per the germline V gene, CDR1 is LNHNV and CDR2 is YYDKDF (reference sequence). V was cut by 4 bases and J by 0 bases, with 12 bases left in between. This TCR was sampled from a middle-aged man with head and neck cancer. The chain combines TRBV15 with TRBJ1-1; tentative D call: TRBD1 (6 bases). The sample consisted of PBMCs. CDR3 amino acids: CATSKRQEMNTEAFF. Here the CDR3 DNA reads TGTGCCACCAGCAAACGACAGGAAATGAACACTGAAGCTTTCTTT.